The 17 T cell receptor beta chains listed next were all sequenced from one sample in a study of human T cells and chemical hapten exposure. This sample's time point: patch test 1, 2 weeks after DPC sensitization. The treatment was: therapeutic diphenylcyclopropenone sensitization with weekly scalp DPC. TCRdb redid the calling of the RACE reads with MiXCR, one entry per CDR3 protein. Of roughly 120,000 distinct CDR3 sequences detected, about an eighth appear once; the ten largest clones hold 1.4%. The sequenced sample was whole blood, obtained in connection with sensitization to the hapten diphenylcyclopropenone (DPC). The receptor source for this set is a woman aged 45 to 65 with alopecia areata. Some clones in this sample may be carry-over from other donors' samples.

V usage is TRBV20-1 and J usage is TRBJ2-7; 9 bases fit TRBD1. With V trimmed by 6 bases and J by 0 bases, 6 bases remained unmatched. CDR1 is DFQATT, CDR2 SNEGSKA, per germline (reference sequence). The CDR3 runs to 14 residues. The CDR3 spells CSATGTGLSYEQYF. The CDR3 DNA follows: TGCAGTGCAACCGGGACAGGGCTCTCCTACGAGCAGTACTTC.

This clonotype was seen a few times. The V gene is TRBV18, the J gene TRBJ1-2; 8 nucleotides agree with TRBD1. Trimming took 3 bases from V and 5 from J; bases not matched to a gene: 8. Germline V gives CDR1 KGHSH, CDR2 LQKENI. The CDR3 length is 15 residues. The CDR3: CASSPQSGQGYGYTF. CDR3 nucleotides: TGTGCCAGCTCACCTCAATCCGGACAGGGATATGGCTACACCTTC. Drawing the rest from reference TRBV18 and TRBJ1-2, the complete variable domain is NAGVMQNPRHLVRRRGQEARLRCSPMKGHSHVYWYRQLPEEGLKFMVYLQKENIIDESGMPKERFSAEFPKEGPSILRIQQVVRGDSAAYFCASSPQSGQGYGYTFGSGTRLTVV.

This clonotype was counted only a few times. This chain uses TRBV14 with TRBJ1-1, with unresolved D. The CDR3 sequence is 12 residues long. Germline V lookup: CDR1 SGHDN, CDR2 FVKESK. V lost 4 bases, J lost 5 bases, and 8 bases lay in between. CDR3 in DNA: TGTGCCAGCAGCCGGGAGTGGACTGAAGCTTTCTTT. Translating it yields CASSREWTEAFF.

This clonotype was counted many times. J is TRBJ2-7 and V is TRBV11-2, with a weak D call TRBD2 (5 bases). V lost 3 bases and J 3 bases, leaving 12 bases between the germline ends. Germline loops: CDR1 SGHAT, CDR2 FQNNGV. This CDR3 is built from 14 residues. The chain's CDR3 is CASSFIPGLYEQYF. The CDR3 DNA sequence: TGTGCCAGCAGCTTTATTCCAGGACTCTACGAGCAGTACTTC.

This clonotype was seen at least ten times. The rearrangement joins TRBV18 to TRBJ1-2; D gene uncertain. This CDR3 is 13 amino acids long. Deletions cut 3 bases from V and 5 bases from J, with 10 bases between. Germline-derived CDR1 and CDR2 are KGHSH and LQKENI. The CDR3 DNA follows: TGTGCCAGCTCACCTAATACAGTGTATGGCTACACCTTC. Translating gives CASSPNTVYGYTF. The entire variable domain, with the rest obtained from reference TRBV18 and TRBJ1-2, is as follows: NAGVMQNPRHLVRRRGQEARLRCSPMKGHSHVYWYRQLPEEGLKFMVYLQKENIIDESGMPKERFSAEFPKEGPSILRIQQVVRGDSAAYFCASSPNTVYGYTFGSGTRLTVV.

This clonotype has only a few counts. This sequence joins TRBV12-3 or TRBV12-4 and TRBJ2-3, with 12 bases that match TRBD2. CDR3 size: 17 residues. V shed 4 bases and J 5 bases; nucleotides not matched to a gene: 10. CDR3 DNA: TGTGCCAGCAGTTATCCCCCTAGCGGGGGGGCTATAGATACGCAGTATTTT. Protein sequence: CASSYPPSGGAIDTQYF.

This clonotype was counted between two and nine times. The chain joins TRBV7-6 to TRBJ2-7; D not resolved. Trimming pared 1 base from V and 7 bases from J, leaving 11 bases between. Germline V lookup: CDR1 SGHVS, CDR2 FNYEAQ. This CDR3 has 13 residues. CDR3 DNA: TGTGCCAGCAGCTTAGTAGGCGATGGAGAGCAGTACTTC. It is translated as CASSLVGDGEQYF.

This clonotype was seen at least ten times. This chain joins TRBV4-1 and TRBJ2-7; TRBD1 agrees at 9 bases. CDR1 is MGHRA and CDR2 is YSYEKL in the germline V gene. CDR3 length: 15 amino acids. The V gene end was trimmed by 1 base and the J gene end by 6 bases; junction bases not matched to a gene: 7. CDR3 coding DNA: TGCGCCAGCAGCCAAGTAGGGACAGGGATCTCCGAGCAGTACTTC. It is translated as CASSQVGTGISEQYF.

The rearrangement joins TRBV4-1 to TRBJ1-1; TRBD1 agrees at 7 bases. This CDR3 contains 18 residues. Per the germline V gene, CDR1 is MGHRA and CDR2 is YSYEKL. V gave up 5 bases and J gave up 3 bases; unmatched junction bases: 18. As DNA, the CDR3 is TGCGCCAGCAGCTCCCAGGGAGGGGGCGTAAGCCCTTACACTGAAGCTTTCTTT. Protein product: CASSSQGGGVSPYTEAFF.

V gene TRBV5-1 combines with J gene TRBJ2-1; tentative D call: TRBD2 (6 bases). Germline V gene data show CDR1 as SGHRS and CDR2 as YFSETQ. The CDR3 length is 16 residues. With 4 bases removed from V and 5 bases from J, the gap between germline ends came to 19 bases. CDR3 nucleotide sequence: TGCGCCAGCAGCCCGGGCCAGAAACTAGCAAACAATGAGCAGTTCTTC. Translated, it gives CASSPGQKLANNEQFF.

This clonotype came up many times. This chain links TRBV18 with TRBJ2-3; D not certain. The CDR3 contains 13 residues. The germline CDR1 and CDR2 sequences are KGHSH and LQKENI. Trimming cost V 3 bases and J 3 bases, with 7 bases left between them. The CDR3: CASSPPLTDTQYF. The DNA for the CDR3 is TGTGCCAGCTCACCTCCCCTTACAGATACGCAGTATTTT.

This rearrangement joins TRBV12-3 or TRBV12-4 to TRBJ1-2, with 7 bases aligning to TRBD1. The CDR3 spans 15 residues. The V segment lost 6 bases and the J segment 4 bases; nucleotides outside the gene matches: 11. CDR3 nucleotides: TGTGCCAGCAGCTCAAGACAGGGATTGTTCTATGGCTACACCTTC. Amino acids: CASSSRQGLFYGYTF.

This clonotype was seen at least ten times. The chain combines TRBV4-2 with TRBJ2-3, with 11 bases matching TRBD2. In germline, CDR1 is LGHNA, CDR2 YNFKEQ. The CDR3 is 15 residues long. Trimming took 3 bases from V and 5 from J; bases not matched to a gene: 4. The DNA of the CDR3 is TGTGCCAGCAGCCAGTCCGGGACTAGCGGAGATACGCAGTATTTT. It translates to CASSQSGTSGDTQYF.

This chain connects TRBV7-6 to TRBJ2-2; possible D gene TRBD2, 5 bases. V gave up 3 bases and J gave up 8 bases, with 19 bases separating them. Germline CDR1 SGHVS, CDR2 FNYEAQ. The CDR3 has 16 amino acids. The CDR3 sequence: CASSFTTGYPTGELFF. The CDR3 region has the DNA TGTGCCAGCAGCTTTACGACGGGGTACCCAACGGGGGAGCTGTTTTTT.

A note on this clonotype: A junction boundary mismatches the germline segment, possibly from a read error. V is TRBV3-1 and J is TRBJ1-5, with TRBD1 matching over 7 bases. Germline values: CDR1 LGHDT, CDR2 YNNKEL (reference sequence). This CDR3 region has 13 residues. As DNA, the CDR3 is TGTGCCAGCAGCCTTTCGCACACAGGGGAGTGGGATTTT. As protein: CASSLSHTGEWDF. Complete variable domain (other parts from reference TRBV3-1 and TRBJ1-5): DTAVSQTPKYLVTQMGNDKSIKCEQNLGHDTMYWYKQDSKKFLKIMFSYNNKELIINETVPNRFSPKSPDKAHLNLHINSLELGDSAVYFCASSLSHTGEWDFGDGTRLSIL.

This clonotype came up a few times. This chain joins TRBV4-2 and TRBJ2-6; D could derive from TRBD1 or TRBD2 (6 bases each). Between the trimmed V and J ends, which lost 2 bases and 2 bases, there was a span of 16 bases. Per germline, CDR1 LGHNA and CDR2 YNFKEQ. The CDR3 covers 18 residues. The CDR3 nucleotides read TGTGCCAGCAGCCAACAGGGGACTGGTTCGGCTGGGGCCAACGTCCTGACTTTC. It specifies CASSQQGTGSAGANVLTF.

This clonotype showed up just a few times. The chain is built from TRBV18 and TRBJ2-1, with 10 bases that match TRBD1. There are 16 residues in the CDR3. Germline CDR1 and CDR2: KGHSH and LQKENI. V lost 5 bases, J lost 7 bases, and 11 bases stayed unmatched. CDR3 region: CASSRDRGTTENEQFF. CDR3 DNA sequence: TGTGCCAGCTCAAGGGACAGGGGAACGACGGAAAATGAGCAGTTCTTC.